This T cell receptor beta chain was found in a study of blood T cell repertoires in COVID-19. In the study overall: Acute and convalescent COVID-19 samples came from the United States, Italy and Spain.

The Seattle patients, enrolled during active infection, were followed longitudinally. The trim removed 4 bases at V and 3 bases at J, leaving 9 bases unmatched. In germline, CDR1 is SGHRS, CDR2 YFSETQ. This CDR3 has 16 residues. TCRdb's copy holds only in-frame clones and misses some; the assay was immunoSEQ multiplex PCR. This repertoire shows around 260,000 clones, approximately 90% found once; its top ten account for approximately 2.1%. The origin of this receptor is a young woman with COVID-19, enrolled during active disease. Source material: peripheral blood. The gene calls are TRBV5-1 and TRBJ2-7; 11 nucleotides align to TRBD2. This CDR3 reads CASSLKTSGSFYEQYF. The CDR3 DNA sequence: TGCGCCAGCAGCCTTAAAACTAGCGGGAGTTTCTACGAGCAGTACTTC. Full variable domain (missing parts from reference TRBV5-1 and TRBJ2-7): KAGVTQTPRYLIKTRGQQVTLSCSPISGHRSVSWYQQTPGQGLQFLFEYFSETQRNKGNFPGRFSGRQFSNSRSEMNVSTLELGDSALYLCASSLKTSGSFYEQYFGPGTRLTVT.